This T cell receptor (beta chain) was profiled in a study of cytomegalovirus exposure and HLA in healthy donors (dated by TCRdb to the late 2010s). In the study overall: An earlier analysis of 550 to 700 of the donors reported about 290 Gb of sequence data and around 110 million unique TCR beta sequences from roughly 180 million T cells. The study used immunosequencing to profile the T cell repertoires of about 670 subjects and linked those repertoires to cytomegalovirus serostatus. A later analysis re-examined previously published TCR beta repertoires from roughly 720 donors and added high-resolution HLA genotyping to investigate patterns of TCR occurrence. The study was designed to test whether signatures of past pathogen exposure could be identified by cataloging public T cell receptors. Rather than drawing on any new phenotypic data, the later analysis identified candidate immune exposures from TCR beta sequences and the way those sequences occurred across donors. The genetic ancestry cluster associated with self-reported Caucasian donors included about 81% of the 350 to 500 genotyped donors. In an earlier analysis of 550 to 700 of the donors, high-throughput TCR beta sequencing was used to judge whether each TCR beta V gene segment behaved as functional or pseudogenic. HLA typing covered class I and class II loci at four-digit resolution. On average, roughly 250,000 unique TCR beta nucleotide sequences were sequenced per donor among 350 to 400 genotyped donors of the cohort, with 15% to 20% of those sequences being non-productive. Every discovery cohort repertoire had been produced on one sequencing platform. Donor age, sex, ethnicity and CMV serostatus were compiled together with the repertoire data. A handful of DR-DQ haplotypes were handled as single units for association and clustering because linkage in the cohort was strong. Besides the first cohort of 550 to 750 subjects, a separate validation cohort made up of 120 different subjects was used. Approximately 310 gigabases of sequencing data and approximately 85 million unique TCR sequences were included in an early release covering several hundred HLA-typed donors. To predict cytomegalovirus infection status, the study combined high-throughput TCR immunosequencing, statistical association of individual TCRs with disease status, and machine learning. Typing coverage differed by locus: A, B, C, DRB1 and DQB1 were typed in roughly 620-630 donors, DQA1 in about 500, DPA1 in some 570, and DPB1 in just under 490. Genome-wide SNP genotypes for about 65% of the 666 donors were used in a later genetic analysis, which treated that subset as a discovery cohort. Study-wide conclusions, independent of this receptor: This cohort had only TCR beta chains sequenced, and the lack of alpha or paired-chain data limited which features could be detected. For the cohort, immune exposure information was limited to CMV serostatus. The authors suggested that the approach could potentially be generalized to other disease states and immunological phenotypes. In a later analysis, several top co-occurrence clusters were reported to appear linked to parvovirus B19, influenza, CMV and Epstein-Barr virus. In vitro tests confirmed that a few of the cytomegalovirus-associated TCR beta chains recognize cytomegalovirus antigens. Because HLA typing was unavailable for some donors at each locus, only the typed subset was used in association tests. Most TCR sequences were observed very rarely across donors, whereas some public TCRs were present in many individuals. A cluster of highly shared sequence variants was judged likely to be a technical artifact of the sequencing pipeline. A further reported finding was that TCR beta sequences accurately predicted the HLA-A and HLA-B alleles for most subjects in the first cohort. The presence/absence analyses assumed that sequencing depth was roughly uniform across donors, and that assumption may not be true. In both the original and validation cohorts, the classifier was reported to diagnose cytomegalovirus status with high specificity and sensitivity. A later analysis found that most CMV-associated TCR beta chains appeared HLA-restricted, with HLA associations seemingly driven largely by CMV exposure. In the study, around 150 TCR beta chains were listed as associated with cytomegalovirus. According to a later genetic analysis, donors in an Asian-associated ancestry cluster had fewer N-insertions in productive TCRs than the approximately 690-donor mean. In a later genetic analysis, a missense DCLRE1C variant was associated with V-gene and J-gene trimming of TCR beta chains, and the association was replicated in an independent cohort. A later analysis found that HLA-associated TCR beta chains were more clonally expanded and had lower generation probabilities than equally common non-associated chains. In a later analysis, TCR association rates were found to vary across HLA loci, with the most associated TCRs seen for DRB1 alleles and the fewest for HLA-C alleles. Because counts were too low, seventeen rarely observed V segments, including chromosome 9 orphons, were excluded from the earlier analysis of 587 of the donors. Specific HLA alleles were associated with roughly 17,000 TCR beta sequences at a false discovery rate of 0.05 in a later analysis. Correlated functional status among segregating V segments might be attributable to linkage disequilibrium, but an unknown experimental factor could not be ruled out. In an earlier analysis of fewer than 700 of the donors, most TCR beta V segments appeared in productive rearrangements about 90% or about 30% of the time, broadly matching IMGT annotations. Strong co-occurrence of HLA alleles, especially DR and DQ, made assigning TCR associations to individual alleles difficult.

About this clone itself: Its recognized antigen is unknown. No much larger clone is present one base from it, and per-base qualities are unavailable.

Library preparation was by the immunoSEQ multiplex PCR assay. The multiplex PCR relied on a mix of 60 forward primers for TCR Vbeta segments and 13 reverse primers for TCR Jbeta segments. A multiplex PCR assay on genomic DNA amplified the CDR3 region of rearranged TCR beta genes. On the Illumina HiSeq System, the amplified TCR beta libraries were sequenced as 87-base-pair reads. Per the original workflow: In a later analysis, roughly 80 million unique TCR beta chains were counted across the 650 to 750 repertoires, and about 9.9 million of these chains were shared by at least two donors. A nearest-neighbor algorithm error-corrected the raw reads and collapsed the reads into unique sequences, merging closely related sequences to remove PCR and sequencing errors. V, D and J gene segments were assigned by aligning CDR3 sequences to IMGT reference sequences. For a sequence to be retained, a match of at least six nucleotides to both a V gene segment and a J gene segment was required. A rearrangement counted as productive if the CDR3 had no stop codons and remained in frame with V and J, and every other rearrangement counted as non-productive. CDR3 was defined by IMGT convention, running from the second conserved V-encoded cysteine to the conserved J-encoded phenylalanine. Sequences without an unambiguous match to a single V gene segment were excluded from the earlier analysis of a few hundred of the donors. In an earlier analysis of several hundred of the donors, V segments were called functional above 56.7% productive rearrangements and were called segregating when the between-donor standard deviation exceeded 5%. A statistical classification framework was built for diagnosing cytomegalovirus status from the catalog of TCR beta chain sequences. A later analysis assigned V and J genes by comparing TCR nucleotide sequences with IMGT/GENE-DB human TR gene sequences. Using the TCRdist pipeline, a later analysis assigned CDR3 sequences along with most-parsimonious VDJ recombination scenarios. In a later analysis, each TCR beta chain was defined by its CDR3 amino acid sequence together with its V-gene family, and reads without a unique V-gene family were excluded. In a later analysis, a few hundred highly shared, low-generation-probability nucleotide sequences were removed to address suspected cross-contamination and a sequencing artifact. In a later analysis, a clonal expansion index for each public chain was calculated from normalized within-repertoire ranks of inferred template counts. In a later analysis, generation probabilities were computed using a VDJ recombination model fitted to out-of-frame rearrangements, and the results were checked against IGoR. Hypergeometric tests were used in a later analysis to score TCR-TCR, TCR-HLA and TCR-CMV co-occurrence, with a repertoire-size bias correction applied to the TCR pairs. False discovery rates were estimated in a later analysis by permuting HLA or CMV assignments 20 times. In a later analysis, co-occurring TCRs were grouped with DBSCAN, and TCRdist sequence similarity was added when clustering was performed within HLA-allele-positive subsets. Repertoires with fewer than 30,000 or more than 120,000 public chains, plus five repertoires with anomalous nucleotide sharing, were excluded from co-occurrence clustering. Imported from immuneACCESS, the table was reduced by TCRdb to in-frame sequences with V and J called. These copies leave out some clones; in studies compared against another copy, an unresolved V gene accounts for under half, and the cause of the remainder is not known. The DNA was the basis for D and trimming; V, J and clone size are from that table. In this sample the table shows approximately 170,000 clones, 65% to 85% of which occur a single time. 7% of the sample is taken by the ten largest.

In total, approximately 610 healthy bone marrow donors made up the cohort. Cohort members were all nominally healthy when sampled, although unrecorded immune exposures were likely present. The donor tested CMV seropositive, placing the donor among the approximately 290 seropositive members of the cohort. Each donor provided a peripheral blood sample, and peripheral blood mononuclear cells were used for TCR beta sequencing. The Qiagen DNeasy Blood Extraction Kit was used to extract genomic DNA from the blood cell samples. Sequencing was done on a sample of PBMCs. The clonotype originates from a woman aged 35 to 49 in good health and CMV-seropositive.

The CDR3 here reads CASSHRDRGVYTF. The nucleotide sequence is TGTGCCAGCTCACACCGGGACAGGGGTGTCTACACCTTC. The sequence links TRBV18 to TRBJ1-2, with 10 central nucleotides matching TRBD1. For this chain, trimming is 4 bases at the V end and 10 bases at the J end, and the number of junction bases without a gene match is 6. Spanning cysteine to phenylalanine, the CDR3 consists of 13 amino acids. The read is trimmed to its CDR3 DNA, 39 bases read in frame from base 1. From the germline V gene, CDR1 is KGHSH and CDR2 is LQKENI.